This T cell receptor beta chain was profiled in a study of shared clonotypes between healthy human individuals. Whole-study results and caveats: Rarefaction exposed incomplete sorted-subset sequencing despite large depth.

As regards this clone: The target antigen is unknown.

The length of the CDR3 is 14 residues. Germline V gene lookup returns CDR1 LNHNV and CDR2 YYDKDF (reference sequence). Losses at the gene ends were 0 bases for V and 8 bases for J; bases not matched to a gene: 3. Study processing details: Sequence data from immunoSEQ were junction-only and lacked quality scores; consequently, filtering differed. TCRdb's table, derived via immunoSEQ multiplex PCR, lists solely in-frame clones and lacks some. V and J calls and clone size are given by that table; D and trimming were obtained from the DNA. The data hold approximately 2.1 million clones, with more than 85% observed a single time.

This clonotype originated in a man between 18 and 35 years old in good health. Some clones in this sample may be carry-over from other donors' samples. The sample comprised naive CD4+ T cells from PBMCs. Subset described: CD45RA+ positively selected. The chain uses TRBV15 and TRBJ2-1; 8 bases are a match to TRBD2. The CDR3 spells CATSREGLVYEQFF. Here the CDR3 DNA reads TGTGCCACCAGCAGAGAGGGACTAGTCTATGAGCAGTTCTTC.